This TCR beta chain came from a study of cytomegalovirus exposure and HLA in healthy donors. Study conclusions and caveats: A reported reduction in N-insertions relative to the 666-donor mean was seen in an Asian-associated ancestry cluster in a later analysis. Later analysis showed most CMV-associated TCR beta chains appearing HLA-restricted. Reports indicated that the classifier achieved high specificity and sensitivity in diagnosing cytomegalovirus status.

The PCR contained 60 Vbeta and 13 Jbeta primers. Assay used: immunoSEQ multiplex PCR; TCRdb lists only in-frame clones, some missing. The sample has some 93,000 clones; around three fifths are singletons. The CDR3 runs to 16 residues. V shed 5 bases and J 5 bases; nucleotides not matched to a gene: 9. Germline V gene sequence: CDR1 SGHAT, CDR2 FQNNGV. As regards this clone: Its specificity is unknown.

This TCR was recovered from a boy aged 5-17 years in good health and CMV-seropositive. The chain employs TRBV11-2 and TRBJ2-1; TRBD1 agrees at 10 bases. Sequences were obtained from PBMCs. In nucleotides, the CDR3 is TGTGCCAGCAGCACACGAGGGACAGGGGTGGACAATGAGCAGTTCTTC. This gives the protein CASSTRGTGVDNEQFF.